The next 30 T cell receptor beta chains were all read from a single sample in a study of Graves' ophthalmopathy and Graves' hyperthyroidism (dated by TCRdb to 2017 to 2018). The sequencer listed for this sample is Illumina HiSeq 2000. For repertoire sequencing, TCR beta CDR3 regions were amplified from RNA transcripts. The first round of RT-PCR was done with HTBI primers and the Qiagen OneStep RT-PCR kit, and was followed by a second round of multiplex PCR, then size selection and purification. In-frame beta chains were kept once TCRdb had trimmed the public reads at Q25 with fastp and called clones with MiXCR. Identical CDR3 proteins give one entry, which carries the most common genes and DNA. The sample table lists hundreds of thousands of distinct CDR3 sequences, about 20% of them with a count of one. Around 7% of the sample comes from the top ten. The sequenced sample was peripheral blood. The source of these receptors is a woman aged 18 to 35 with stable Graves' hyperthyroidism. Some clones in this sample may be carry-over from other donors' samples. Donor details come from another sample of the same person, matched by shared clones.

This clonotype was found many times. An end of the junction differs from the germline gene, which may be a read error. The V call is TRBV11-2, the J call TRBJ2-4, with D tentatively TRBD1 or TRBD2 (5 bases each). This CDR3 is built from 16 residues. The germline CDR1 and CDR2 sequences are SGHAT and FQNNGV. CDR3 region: CASSGNRDRTKNIKYF. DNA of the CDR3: TGTGCCAGCAGCGGAAACCGGGACCGCACCAAAAACATTAAGTACTTC.

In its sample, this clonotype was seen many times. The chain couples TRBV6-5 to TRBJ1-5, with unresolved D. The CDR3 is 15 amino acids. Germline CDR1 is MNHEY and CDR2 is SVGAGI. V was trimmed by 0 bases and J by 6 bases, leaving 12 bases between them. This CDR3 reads CASSYSWDGGQPQHF. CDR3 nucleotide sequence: TGTGCCAGCAGTTACTCTTGGGATGGCGGTCAGCCCCAGCATTTT.

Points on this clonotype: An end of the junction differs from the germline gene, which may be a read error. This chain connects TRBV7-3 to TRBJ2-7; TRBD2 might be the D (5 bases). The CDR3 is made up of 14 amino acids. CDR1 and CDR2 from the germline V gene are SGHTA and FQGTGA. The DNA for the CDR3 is TGTGCCAGCAGCTTACACGGGAACTCCTACGAGCAGTGCTTC. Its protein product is CASSLHGNSYEQCF.

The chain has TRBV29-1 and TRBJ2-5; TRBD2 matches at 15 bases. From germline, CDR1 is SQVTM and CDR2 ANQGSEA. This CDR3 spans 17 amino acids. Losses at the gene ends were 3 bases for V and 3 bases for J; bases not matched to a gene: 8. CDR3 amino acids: CSVDLRGLAGGEETQYF. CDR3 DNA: TGCAGCGTTGATCTGCGGGGACTAGCGGGGGGAGAAGAGACCCAGTACTTC.

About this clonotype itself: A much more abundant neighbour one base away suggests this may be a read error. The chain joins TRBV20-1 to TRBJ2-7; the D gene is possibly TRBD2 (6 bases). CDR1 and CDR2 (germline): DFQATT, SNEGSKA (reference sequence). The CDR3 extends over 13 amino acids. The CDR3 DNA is TGCAGTGCTGGGCTCGGGGGTACCTACGAGCTGTACTTC. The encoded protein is CSAGLGGTYELYF.

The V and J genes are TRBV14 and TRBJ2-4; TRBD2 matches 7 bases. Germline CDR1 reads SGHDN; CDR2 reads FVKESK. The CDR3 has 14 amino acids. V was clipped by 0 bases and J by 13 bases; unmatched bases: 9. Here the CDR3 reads CASSQDSGGFRQYF. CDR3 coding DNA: TGTGCCAGCAGCCAAGATTCCGGGGGGTTCCGGCAGTACTTC.

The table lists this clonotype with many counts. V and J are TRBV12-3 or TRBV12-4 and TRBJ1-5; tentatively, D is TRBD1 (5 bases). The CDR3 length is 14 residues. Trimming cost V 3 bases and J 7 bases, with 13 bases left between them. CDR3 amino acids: CASSFAQGGQPQHF. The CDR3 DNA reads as TGTGCCAGCAGTTTTGCGCAGGGCGGGCAGCCCCAGCATTTT.

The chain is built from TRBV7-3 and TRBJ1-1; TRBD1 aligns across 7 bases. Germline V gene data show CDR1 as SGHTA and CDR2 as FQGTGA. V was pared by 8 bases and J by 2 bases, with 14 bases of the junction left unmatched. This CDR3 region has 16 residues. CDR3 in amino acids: CASCSQGGARNTEAFF. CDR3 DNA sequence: TGTGCCAGCTGCTCCCAGGGGGGGGCACGAAACACTGAAGCTTTCTTT.

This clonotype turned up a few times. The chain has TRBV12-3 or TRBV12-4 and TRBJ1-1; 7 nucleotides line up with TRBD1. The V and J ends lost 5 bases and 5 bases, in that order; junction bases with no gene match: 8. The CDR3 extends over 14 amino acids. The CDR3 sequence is CASSETGRRTEAFF. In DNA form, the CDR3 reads TGTGCCAGCAGTGAGACAGGGCGTCGAACTGAAGCTTTCTTT.

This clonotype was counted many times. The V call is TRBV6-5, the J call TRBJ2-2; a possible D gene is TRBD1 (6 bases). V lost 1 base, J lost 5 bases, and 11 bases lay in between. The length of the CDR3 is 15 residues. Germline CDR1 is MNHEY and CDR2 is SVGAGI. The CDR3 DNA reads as TGTGCCAGCAGTTACTTACAGGGAGAAACCGGGGAGCTGTTTTTT. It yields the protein CASSYLQGETGELFF.

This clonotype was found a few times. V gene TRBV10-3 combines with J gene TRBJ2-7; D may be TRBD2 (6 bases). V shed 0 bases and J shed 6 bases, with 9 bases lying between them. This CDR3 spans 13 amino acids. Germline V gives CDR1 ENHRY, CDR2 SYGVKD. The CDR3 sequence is CAISESEGREQYF. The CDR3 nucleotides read TGTGCCATCAGTGAGTCGGAGGGACGCGAGCAGTACTTC.

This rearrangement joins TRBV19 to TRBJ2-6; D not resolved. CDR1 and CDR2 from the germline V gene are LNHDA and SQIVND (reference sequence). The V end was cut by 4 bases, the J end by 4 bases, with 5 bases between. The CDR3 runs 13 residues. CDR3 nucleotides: TGTGCCAGTAGTACCCTCGGGGCCAACGTCCTGACTTTC. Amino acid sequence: CASSTLGANVLTF. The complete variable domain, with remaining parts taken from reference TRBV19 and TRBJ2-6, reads DGGITQSPKYLFRKEGQNVTLSCEQNLNHDAMYWYRQDPGQGLRLIYYSQIVNDFQKGDIAEGYSVSREKKESFPLTVTSAQKNPTAFYLCASSTLGANVLTFGAGSRLTVL.

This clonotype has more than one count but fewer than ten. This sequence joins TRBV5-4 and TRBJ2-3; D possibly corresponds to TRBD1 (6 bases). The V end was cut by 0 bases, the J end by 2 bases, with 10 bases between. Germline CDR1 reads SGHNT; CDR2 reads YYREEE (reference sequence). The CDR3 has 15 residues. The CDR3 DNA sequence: TGTGCCAGCAGCTTGGGACAGGTCGTCACAGATACGCAGTATTTT. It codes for CASSLGQVVTDTQYF.

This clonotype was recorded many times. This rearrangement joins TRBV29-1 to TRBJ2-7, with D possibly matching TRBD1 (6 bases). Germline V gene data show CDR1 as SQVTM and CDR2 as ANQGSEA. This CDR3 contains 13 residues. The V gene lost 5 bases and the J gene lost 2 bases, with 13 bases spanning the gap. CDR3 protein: CSVLDRIAYEQYF. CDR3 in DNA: TGCAGCGTTCTTGACAGGATTGCCTACGAGCAGTACTTC.

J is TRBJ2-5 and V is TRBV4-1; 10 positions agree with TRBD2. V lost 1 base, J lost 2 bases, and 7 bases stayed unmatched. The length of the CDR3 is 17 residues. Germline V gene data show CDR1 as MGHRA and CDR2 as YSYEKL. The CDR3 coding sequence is TGCGCCAGCAGCCAAGTACTAGCGGGGCTACCTCAAGAGACCCAGTACTTC. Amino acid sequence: CASSQVLAGLPQETQYF.

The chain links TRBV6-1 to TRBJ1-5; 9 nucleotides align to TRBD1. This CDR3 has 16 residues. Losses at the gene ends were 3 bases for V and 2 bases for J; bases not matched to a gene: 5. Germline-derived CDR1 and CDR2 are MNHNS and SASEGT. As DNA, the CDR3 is TGTGCCAGCAGTGATAGGGGACAGGGCGGCAATCAGCCCCAGCATTTT. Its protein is CASSDRGQGGNQPQHF.

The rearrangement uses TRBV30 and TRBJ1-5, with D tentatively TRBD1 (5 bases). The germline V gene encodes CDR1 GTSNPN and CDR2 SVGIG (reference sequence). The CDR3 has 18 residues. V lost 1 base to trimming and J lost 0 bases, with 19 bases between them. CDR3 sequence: CAWSDSGQGPYSNQPQHF. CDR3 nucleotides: TGTGCCTGGAGTGACTCAGGGCAAGGCCCCTATAGCAATCAGCCCCAGCATTTT.

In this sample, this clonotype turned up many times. CDR3 loop: CASSVYDDQPQHF. The CDR3 DNA is TGTGCCAGCAGCGTATACGATGATCAGCCCCAGCATTTT. The gene calls are TRBV9 and TRBJ1-5; no firm D call. Germline CDR1 is SGDLS and CDR2 is YYNGEE. This CDR3 is built from 13 residues. V was trimmed by 1 base and J by 5 bases, leaving 7 bases between them. The full variable domain, completed using reference TRBV9 and TRBJ1-5, is DSGVTQTPKHLITATGQRVTLRCSPRSGDLSVYWYQQSLDQGLQFLIQYYNGEERAKGNILERFSAQQFPDLHSELNLSSLELGDSALYFCASSVYDDQPQHFGDGTRLSIL.

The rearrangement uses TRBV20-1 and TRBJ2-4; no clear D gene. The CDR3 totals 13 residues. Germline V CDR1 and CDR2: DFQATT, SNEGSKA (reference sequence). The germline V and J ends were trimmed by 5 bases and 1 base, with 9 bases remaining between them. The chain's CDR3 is CSAYAQAKNIQYF. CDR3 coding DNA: TGCAGTGCTTACGCTCAGGCCAAAAACATTCAGTACTTC.

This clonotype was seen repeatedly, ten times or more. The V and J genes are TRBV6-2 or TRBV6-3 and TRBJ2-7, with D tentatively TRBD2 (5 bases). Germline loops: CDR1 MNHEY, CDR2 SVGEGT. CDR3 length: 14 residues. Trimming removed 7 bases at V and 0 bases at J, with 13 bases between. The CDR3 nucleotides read TGTGCCAGCAAAGGACTGATGAGCTCCTACGAGCAGTACTTC. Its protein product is CASKGLMSSYEQYF.

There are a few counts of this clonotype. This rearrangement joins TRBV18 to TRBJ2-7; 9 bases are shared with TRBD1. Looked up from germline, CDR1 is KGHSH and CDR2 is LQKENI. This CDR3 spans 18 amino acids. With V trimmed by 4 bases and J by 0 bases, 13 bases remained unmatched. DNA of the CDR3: TGTGCCAGCTCACTAGCGGCCCTGACAGGGGGGAGCTCCTACGAGCAGTACTTC. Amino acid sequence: CASSLAALTGGSSYEQYF.

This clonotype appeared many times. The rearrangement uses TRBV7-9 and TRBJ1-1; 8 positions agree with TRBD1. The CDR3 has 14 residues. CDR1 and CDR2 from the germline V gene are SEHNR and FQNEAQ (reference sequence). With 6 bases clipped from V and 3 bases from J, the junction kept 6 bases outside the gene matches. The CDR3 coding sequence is TGTGCCAGCAGGGAGACAGGGGCGGACACTGAAGCTTTCTTT. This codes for CASRETGADTEAFF.

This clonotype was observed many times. The CDR3 DNA reads TGCAGTGCCGATGGAGGGGACGGTAGCAATCAGCCCCAGCATTTT. Residues: CSADGGDGSNQPQHF. The chain carries TRBV20-1 and TRBJ1-5, with a weak D call TRBD1 (5 bases). CDR1 is DFQATT and CDR2 is SNEGSKA in the germline V gene (reference sequence). The CDR3 spans 15 residues. The germline V and J ends were trimmed by 6 bases and 0 bases, with 15 bases remaining between them.

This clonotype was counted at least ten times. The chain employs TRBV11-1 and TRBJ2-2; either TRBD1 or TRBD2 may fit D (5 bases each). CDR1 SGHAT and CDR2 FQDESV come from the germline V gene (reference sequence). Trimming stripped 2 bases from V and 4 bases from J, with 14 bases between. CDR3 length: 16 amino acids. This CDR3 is CASSLLSQGVTGELFF. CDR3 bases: TGTGCCAGCAGCTTATTGTCGCAGGGAGTCACCGGGGAGCTGTTTTTT.

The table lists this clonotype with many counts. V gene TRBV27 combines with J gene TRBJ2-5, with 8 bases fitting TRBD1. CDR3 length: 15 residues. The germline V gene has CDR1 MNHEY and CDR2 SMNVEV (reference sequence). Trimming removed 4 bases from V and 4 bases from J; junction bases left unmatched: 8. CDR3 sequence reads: CASSSGQVGIETQYF. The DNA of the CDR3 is TGTGCCAGCAGTTCGGGACAGGTGGGAATAGAGACCCAGTACTTC.

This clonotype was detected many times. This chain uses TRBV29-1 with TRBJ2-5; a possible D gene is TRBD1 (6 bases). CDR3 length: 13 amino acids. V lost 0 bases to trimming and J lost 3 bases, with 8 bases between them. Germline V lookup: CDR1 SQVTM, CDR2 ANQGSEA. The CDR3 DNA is TGCAGCGTTGAAGAGGGGGCCGAAGAGACCCAGTACTTC. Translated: CSVEEGAEETQYF.

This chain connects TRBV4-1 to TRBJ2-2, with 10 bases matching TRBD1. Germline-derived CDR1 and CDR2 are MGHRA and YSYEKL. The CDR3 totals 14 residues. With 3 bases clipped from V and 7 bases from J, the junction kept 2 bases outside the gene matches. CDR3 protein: CASSQDRGIGELFF. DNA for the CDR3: TGCGCCAGCAGCCAGGACAGGGGGATCGGGGAGCTGTTTTTT.

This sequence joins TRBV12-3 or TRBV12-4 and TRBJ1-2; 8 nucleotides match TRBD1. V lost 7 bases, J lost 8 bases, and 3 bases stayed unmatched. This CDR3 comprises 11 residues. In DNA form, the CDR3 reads TGTGCCAGCACCAGGGGGCAGGGCTACACCTTC. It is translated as CASTRGQGYTF.

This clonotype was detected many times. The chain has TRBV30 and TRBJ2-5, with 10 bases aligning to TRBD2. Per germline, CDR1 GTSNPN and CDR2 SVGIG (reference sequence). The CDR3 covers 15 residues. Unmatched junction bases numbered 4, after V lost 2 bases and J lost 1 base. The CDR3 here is CAWSSGRVTQETQYF. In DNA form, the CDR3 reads TGTGCCTGGAGTAGCGGGAGGGTCACCCAAGAGACCCAGTACTTC.

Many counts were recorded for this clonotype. In DNA form, the CDR3 reads TGTGCCAGCAGGCAAGGGACGCAAAATCAGCCCCAGCATTTT. This sequence encodes CASRQGTQNQPQHF. The chain links TRBV12-3 or TRBV12-4 to TRBJ1-5; D is possibly TRBD1 (5 bases). V was cut by 6 bases and J by 4 bases, with 13 bases left in between. This CDR3 comprises 14 residues.